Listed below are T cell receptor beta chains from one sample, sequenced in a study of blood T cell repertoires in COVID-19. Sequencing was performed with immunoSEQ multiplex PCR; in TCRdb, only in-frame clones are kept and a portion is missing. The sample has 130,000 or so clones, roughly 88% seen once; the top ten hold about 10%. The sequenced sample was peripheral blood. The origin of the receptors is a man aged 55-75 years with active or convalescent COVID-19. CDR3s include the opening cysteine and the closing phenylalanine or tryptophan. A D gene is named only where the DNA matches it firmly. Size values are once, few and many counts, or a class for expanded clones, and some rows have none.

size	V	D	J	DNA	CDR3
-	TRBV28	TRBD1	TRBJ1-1	TGTGCCAGCAGCCTTGACAGGGGGACTGAAGCTTTCTTT	CASSLDRGTEAFF
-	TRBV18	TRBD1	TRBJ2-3	TGTGCCAGCTCACCGGACAGGAACACAGATACGCAGTATTTT	CASSPDRNTDTQYF
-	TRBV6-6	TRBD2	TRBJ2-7	TGTGCCAGCAGTCAAACTAGCGGGAGGTATGAGCAGTACTTC	CASSQTSGRYEQYF
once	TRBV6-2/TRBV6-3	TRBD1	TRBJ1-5	TGTGCCAGCAGTTACCTAAGAACAGGGGGCCCCAATCAGCCCCAGCATTTT	CASSYLRTGGPNQPQHF
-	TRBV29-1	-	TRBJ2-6	TGCAGCGTCGGAGGGGTCTCTGGGGCCAACGTCCTGACTTTC	CSVGGVSGANVLTF
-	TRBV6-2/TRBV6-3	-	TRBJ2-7	TGTGCCAGCAGTTACAGGCTAGTTAAGGAACTCGACGAGCAGTACTTC	CASSYRLVKELDEQYF
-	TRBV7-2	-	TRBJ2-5	TGTGCCAGCAGCTACCGGGAAGGGGAGACCCAGTACTTC	CASSYREGETQYF
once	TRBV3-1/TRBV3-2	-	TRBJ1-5	TGTGCCAGCAGCCACTCGGGAGCGGGAAATCAGCCCCAGCATTTT	CASSHSGAGNQPQHF
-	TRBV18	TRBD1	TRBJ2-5	TGTGCCAGCTCACTTTATATCGGACAGGGCCAAGAGACCCAGTACTTC	CASSLYIGQGQETQYF
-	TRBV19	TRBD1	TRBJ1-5	TGTGCCAGTAGTACGGGACAGGGGGCTAGTCAGCCCCAGCATTTT	CASSTGQGASQPQHF
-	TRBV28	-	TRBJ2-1	TGTGCCAGCAGTTCCCTTGGGGGACTTGGCTCCTACAATGAGCAGTTCTTC	CASSSLGGLGSYNEQFF
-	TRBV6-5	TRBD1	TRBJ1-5	TGTGCCAGCAGTTACATTAGGGACAGTCCGGAGCATTTT	CASSYIRDSPEHF
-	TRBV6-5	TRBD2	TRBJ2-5	TGTGCCAGCAGTTACTCGACGGGGGGAACACAAGAGACCCAGTACTTC	CASSYSTGGTQETQYF
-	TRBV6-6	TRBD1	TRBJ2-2	TGTGCCAGCACCGAGACAGGGGACACCGGGGAGCTGTTTTTT	CASTETGDTGELFF
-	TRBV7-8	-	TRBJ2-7	TGTGCCAGCAGCGAGGCTGGGTTGGGTTTCTACGAGCAGTACTTC	CASSEAGLGFYEQYF
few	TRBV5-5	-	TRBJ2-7	TGTGCCAGCAGCTTGGGGTGGGCCTCCTACGAGCAGTACTTC	CASSLGWASYEQYF
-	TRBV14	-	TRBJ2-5	TGTGCCAGCAGCCAGGGGCCCCCTCGGACCCAGTACTTC	CASSQGPPRTQYF
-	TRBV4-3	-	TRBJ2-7	TGCGCCAGCAGCCAAGGATCGCAGGTCAGCTCCTACGAGCAGTACTTC	CASSQGSQVSSYEQYF
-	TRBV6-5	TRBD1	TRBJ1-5	TGTGCCAGCAGTTACTCCGGACAGGGCAATCAGCCCCAGCATTTT	CASSYSGQGNQPQHF
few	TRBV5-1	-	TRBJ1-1	TGCGCCAGCAGCTTGCGGGGTGGCACTGAAGCTTTCTTT	CASSLRGGTEAFF
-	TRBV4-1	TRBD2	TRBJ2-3	TGCGCCAGCAGCCTCGGGACTAGCGACCCCACAGATACGCAGTATTTT	CASSLGTSDPTDTQYF
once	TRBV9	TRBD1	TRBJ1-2	TGTGCCAGCAGCGCGCAGCCGGGACAGGGGGCCTATGGCTACACCTTC	CASSAQPGQGAYGYTF
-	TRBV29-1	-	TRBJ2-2	TGCAGCGTTGATACAGCGAACACCGGGGAGCTGTTTTTT	CSVDTANTGELFF
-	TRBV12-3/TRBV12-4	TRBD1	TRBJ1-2	TGTGCCAGCATTCTAGGGGGACAGCTAACGTACACCTTC	CASILGGQLTYTF
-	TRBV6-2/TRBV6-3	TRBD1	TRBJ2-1	TGTGCCAGCAGCGGGACAGGGAGTATGAGATATGAGCAGTTCTTC	CASSGTGSMRYEQFF
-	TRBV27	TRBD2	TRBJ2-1	TGTGCCAGCCCCTGGGAGCGGGAGGGCACATACAATGAGCAGTTCTTC	CASPWEREGTYNEQFF
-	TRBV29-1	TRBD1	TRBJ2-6	TGCAGCGTTAAGGACAGGGAAGCCTCTGGGGCCAACGTCCTGACTTTC	CSVKDREASGANVLTF
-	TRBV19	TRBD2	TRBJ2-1	TGTGCCAGTAAAGCGGGGACTACAAATGAGCAGTTCTTC	CASKAGTTNEQFF
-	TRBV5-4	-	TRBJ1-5	TGTGCCAGCAGCCGGGAAGGGAATCAGCCCCAGCATTTT	CASSREGNQPQHF
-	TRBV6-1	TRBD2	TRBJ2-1	TGTGCCAGCAGTGACTATTCTGGCGGGAGCTACAATGAGCAGTTCTTC	CASSDYSGGSYNEQFF
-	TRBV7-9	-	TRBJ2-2	TGTGCCAGCAGAATTAGCGAGAACACCGGGGAGCTGTTTTTT	CASRISENTGELFF
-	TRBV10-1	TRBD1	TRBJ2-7	TGCGCCAGCAGTGGTAACACAGGGGGCGAGCAGTACTTC	CASSGNTGGEQYF
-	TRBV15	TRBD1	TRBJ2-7	TGTGCCACCAGCAGGGGGGACAGTGAGCAGTACTTC	CATSRGDSEQYF
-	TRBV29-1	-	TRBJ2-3	TGCAGCGTTGTGCTCTACCAGGGGATTTTAGATACGCAGTATTTT	CSVVLYQGILDTQYF
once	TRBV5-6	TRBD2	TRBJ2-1	TGTGCCAGCAGCCTCAGGACTAGCGGGAACTACAATGAGCAGTTCTTC	CASSLRTSGNYNEQFF
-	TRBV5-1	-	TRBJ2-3	TGCGCCAGCAGCTTGGGACAGTCCACAGATACGCAGTATTTT	CASSLGQSTDTQYF
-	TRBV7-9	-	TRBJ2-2	TGTGCCAGCAGCTTAACCTGGGGAGATCCCGGGGAGCTGTTTTTT	CASSLTWGDPGELFF
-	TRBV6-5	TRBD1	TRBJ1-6	TGTGCCAGCACCTACATGGACAGGCCTAATTCACCCCTCCACTTT	CASTYMDRPNSPLHF
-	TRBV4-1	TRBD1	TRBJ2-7	TGCGCCAGCAGCCTTCAAATCACAGGGGGTCGCTACGAGCAGTACTTC	CASSLQITGGRYEQYF
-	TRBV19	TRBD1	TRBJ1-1	TGTGCCAGTAGTATTCAGGGGGGGAACACTGAAGCTTTCTTT	CASSIQGGNTEAFF